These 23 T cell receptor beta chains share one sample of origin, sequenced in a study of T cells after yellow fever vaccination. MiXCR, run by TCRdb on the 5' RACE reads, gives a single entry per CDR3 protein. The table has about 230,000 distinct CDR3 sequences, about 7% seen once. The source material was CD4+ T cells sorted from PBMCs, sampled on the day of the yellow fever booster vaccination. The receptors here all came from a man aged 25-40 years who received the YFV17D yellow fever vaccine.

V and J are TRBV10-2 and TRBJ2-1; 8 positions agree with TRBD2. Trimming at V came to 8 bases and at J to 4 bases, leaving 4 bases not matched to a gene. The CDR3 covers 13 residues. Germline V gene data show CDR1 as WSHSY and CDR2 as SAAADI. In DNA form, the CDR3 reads TGCGCCAGCTACGCGGGAGGTTACAATGAGCAGTTCTTC. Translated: CASYAGGYNEQFF.

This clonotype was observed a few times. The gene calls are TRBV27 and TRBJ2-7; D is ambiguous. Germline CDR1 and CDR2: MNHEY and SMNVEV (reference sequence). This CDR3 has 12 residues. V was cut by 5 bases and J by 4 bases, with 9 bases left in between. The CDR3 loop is CASSPETYEQYF. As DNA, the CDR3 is TGTGCCAGCAGTCCAGAGACATACGAGCAGTACTTC.

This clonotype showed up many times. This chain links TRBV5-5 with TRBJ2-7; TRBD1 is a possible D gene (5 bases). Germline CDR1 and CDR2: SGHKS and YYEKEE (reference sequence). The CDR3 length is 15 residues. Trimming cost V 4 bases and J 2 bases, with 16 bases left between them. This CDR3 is CASSDRSVTAYEQYF. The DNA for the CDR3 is TGTGCCAGCAGCGATAGGTCCGTGACAGCCTACGAGCAGTACTTC.

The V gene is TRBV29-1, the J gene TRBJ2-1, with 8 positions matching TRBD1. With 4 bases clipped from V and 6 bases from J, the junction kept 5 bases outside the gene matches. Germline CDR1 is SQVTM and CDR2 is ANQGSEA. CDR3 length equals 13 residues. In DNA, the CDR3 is TGCAGCGTTGCCGGACAGGGTATCAATGAGCAGTTCTTC. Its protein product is CSVAGQGINEQFF.

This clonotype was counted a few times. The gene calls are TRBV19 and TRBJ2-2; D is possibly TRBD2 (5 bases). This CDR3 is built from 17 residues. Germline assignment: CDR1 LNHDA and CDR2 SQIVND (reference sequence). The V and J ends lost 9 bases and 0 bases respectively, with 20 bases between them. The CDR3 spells CASVPGGLQANTGELFF. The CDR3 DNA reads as TGTGCCAGCGTACCCGGAGGTTTGCAGGCGAACACCGGGGAGCTGTTTTTT.

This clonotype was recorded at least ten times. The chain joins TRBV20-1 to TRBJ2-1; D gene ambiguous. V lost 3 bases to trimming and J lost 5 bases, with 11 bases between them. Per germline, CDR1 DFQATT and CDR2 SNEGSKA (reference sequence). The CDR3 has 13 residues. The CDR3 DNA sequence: TGCAGTGCTAGCTTACGGGCTCACAATGAGCAGTTCTTC. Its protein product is CSASLRAHNEQFF.

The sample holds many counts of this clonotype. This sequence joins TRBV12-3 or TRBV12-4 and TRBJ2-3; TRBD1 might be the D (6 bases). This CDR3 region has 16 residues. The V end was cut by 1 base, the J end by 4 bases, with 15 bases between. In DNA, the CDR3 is TGTGCCAGCAGTTTAGTGGGGACACTCCCCCCAGATACGCAGTATTTT. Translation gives CASSLVGTLPPDTQYF.

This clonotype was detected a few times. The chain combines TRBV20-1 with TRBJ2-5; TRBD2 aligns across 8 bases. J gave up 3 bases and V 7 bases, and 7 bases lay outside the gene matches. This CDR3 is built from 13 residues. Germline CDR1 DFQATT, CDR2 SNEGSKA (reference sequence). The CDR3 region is CSVAGGSKETQYF. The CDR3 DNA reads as TGCAGTGTCGCGGGAGGTTCCAAAGAGACCCAGTACTTC.

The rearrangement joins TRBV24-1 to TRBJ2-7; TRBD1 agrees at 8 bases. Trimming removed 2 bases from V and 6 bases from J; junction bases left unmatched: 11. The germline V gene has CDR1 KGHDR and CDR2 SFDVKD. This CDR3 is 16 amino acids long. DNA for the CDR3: TGTGCCACCAGTGATTCTCGGACAGGGAAGAGCGGCGAGCAGTACTTC. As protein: CATSDSRTGKSGEQYF.

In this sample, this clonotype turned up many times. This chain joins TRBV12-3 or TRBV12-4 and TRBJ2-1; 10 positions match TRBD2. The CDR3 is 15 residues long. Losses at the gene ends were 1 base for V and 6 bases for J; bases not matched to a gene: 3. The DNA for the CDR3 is TGTGCCAGCAGTTTAGGAGCGGGAGGGATCAATGAGCAGTTCTTC. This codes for CASSLGAGGINEQFF.

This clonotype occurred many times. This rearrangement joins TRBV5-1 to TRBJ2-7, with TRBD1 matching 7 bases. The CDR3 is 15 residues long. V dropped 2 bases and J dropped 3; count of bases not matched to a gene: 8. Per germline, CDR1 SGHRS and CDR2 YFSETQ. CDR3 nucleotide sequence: TGCGCCAGCAGCTTCTCCGGACAGGCCCTCTACGAGCAGTACTTC. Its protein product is CASSFSGQALYEQYF.

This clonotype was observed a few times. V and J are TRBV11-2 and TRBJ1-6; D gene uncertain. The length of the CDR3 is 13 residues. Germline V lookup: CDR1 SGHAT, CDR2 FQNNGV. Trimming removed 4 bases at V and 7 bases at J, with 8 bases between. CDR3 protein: CASSSHQNSPLHF. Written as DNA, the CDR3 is TGTGCCAGCAGCTCACACCAGAATTCACCCCTCCACTTT.

The DNA for the CDR3 is TGTGCCAGCGATTCCCTCCCAAGACTCCCAGATACGCAGTATTTT. Translating gives CASDSLPRLPDTQYF. V gene TRBV12-3 or TRBV12-4 combines with J gene TRBJ2-3; no clear D. This CDR3 has 15 residues. Trimming took 8 bases from V and 4 from J, leaving 19 bases between them.

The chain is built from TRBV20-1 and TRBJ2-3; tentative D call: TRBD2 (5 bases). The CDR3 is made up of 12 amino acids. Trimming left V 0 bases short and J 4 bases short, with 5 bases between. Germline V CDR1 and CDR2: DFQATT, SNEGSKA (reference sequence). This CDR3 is CSARDGADTQYF. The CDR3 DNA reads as TGCAGTGCTAGAGACGGGGCAGATACGCAGTATTTT.

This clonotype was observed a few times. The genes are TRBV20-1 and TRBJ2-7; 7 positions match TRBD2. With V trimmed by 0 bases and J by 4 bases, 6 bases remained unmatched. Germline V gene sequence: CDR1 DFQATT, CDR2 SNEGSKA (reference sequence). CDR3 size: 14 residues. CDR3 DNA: TGCAGTGCTAGAGATCCGCGGGAGCATTACGAGCAGTACTTC. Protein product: CSARDPREHYEQYF.

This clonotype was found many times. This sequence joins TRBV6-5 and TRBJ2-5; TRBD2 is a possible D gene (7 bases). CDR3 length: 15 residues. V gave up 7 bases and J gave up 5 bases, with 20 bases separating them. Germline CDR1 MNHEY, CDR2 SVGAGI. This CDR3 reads CASTSVAGRGETQYF. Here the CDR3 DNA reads TGTGCCAGCACATCCGTTGCGGGGAGGGGGGAGACCCAGTACTTC.

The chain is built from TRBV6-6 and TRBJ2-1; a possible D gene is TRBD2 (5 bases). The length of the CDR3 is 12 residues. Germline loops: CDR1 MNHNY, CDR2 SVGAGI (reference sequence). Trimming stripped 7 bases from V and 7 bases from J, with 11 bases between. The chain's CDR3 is CASKDGMNEQFF. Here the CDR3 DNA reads TGTGCCAGCAAGGACGGGATGAATGAGCAGTTCTTC.

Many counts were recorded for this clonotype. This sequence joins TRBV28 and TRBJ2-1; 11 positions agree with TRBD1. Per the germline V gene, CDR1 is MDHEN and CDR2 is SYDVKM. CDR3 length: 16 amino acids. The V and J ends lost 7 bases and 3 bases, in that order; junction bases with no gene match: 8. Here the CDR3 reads CASTDDGTGGYNEQFF. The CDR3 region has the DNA TGTGCCAGCACAGATGACGGGACAGGGGGCTACAATGAGCAGTTCTTC. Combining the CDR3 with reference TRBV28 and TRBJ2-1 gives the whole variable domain DVKVTQSSRYLVKRTGEKVFLECVQDMDHENMFWYRQDPGLGLRLIYFSYDVKMKEKGDIPEGYSVSREKKERFSLILESASTNQTSMYLCASTDDGTGGYNEQFFGPGTRLTVL.

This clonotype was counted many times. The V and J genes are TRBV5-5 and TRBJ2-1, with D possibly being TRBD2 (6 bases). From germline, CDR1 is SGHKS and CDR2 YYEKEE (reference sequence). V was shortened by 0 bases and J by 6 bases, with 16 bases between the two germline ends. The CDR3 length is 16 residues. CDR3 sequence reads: CASSLVLADTPNEQFF. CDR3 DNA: TGTGCCAGCAGCTTGGTCTTAGCGGACACACCCAATGAGCAGTTCTTC.

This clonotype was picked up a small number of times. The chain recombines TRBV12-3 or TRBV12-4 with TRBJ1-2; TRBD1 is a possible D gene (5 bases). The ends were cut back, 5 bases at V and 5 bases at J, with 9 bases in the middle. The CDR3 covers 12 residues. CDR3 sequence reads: CASSPGRYGYTF. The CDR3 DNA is TGTGCCAGCAGTCCGGGACGGTATGGCTACACCTTC.

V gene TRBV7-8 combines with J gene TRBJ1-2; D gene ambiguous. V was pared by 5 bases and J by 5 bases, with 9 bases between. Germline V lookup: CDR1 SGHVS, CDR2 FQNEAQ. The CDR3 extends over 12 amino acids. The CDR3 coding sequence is TGTGCCAGCAGCCAGACAACTTATGGCTACACCTTC. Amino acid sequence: CASSQTTYGYTF.

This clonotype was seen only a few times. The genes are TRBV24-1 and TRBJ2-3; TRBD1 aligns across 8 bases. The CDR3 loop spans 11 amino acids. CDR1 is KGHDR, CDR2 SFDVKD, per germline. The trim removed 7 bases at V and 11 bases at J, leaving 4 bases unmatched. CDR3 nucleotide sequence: TGTGCCACCAGCGCTGGACAGGGGCAGTATTTT. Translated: CATSAGQGQYF.

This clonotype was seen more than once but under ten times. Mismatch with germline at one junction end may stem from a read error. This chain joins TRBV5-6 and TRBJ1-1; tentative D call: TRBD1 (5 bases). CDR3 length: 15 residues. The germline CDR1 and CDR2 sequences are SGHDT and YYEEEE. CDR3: CASTLGGLSYTEAFF. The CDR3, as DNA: TGTGCCAGCACCTTGGGGGGTCTGAGTTACACTGAAGCTTTCTTT.